The 24 T cell receptor beta chains below all came from one sample that was sequenced in a study of blood T cell repertoires in COVID-19. Here immunoSEQ multiplex PCR was the method, and the copy in TCRdb shows in-frame clones only, minus some. This table has under 200,000 clones, around four fifths appearing once. Sequencing used peripheral blood. Receptor source: a woman in her seventies with COVID-19, enrolled during active disease.

The CDR3 is CASSTRTRGSGQPQHF. Here the CDR3 DNA reads TGTGCCAGTAGTACCCGGACACGGGGGTCGGGGCAGCCCCAGCATTTT. This chain links TRBV19 with TRBJ1-5; a weak D match, TRBD1 (5 bases). Looked up from germline, CDR1 is LNHDA and CDR2 is SQIVND (reference sequence). CDR3 length equals 16 residues. V gave up 4 bases and J gave up 7 bases, with 20 bases separating them.

The rearrangement links TRBV7-9 to TRBJ1-4; D perhaps matches TRBD1 (5 bases). There are 17 residues in the CDR3. Germline CDR1 is SEHNR and CDR2 is FQNEAQ (reference sequence). Trimming removed 4 bases from V and 8 bases from J, with 23 bases in between. The CDR3 loop is CASSSGVGGDPGEKLFF. The CDR3 bases are TGTGCCAGCAGCTCCGGCGTGGGCGGGGACCCGGGAGAAAAACTGTTTTTT.

V gene TRBV12-3 or TRBV12-4 combines with J gene TRBJ2-7; D remains ambiguous. This CDR3 comprises 11 residues. Trimming stripped 5 bases from V and 3 bases from J, with 5 bases between. DNA of the CDR3: TGTGCCAGCAGTATTTACTACGAGCAGTACTTC. It yields the protein CASSIYYEQYF.

This clone was seen more than once but under ten times. The chain uses TRBV30 and TRBJ1-2, with a tentative D call TRBD1 (5 bases). The germline gives CDR1 GTSNPN, CDR2 SVGIG (reference sequence). The CDR3 spans 11 residues. The CDR3 loop is CAFLQGYGYTF. As DNA, the CDR3 is TGTGCTTTTCTTCAGGGCTATGGCTACACCTTC. Together with reference TRBV30 and TRBJ1-2, the CDR3 gives the full variable domain: SQTIHQWPATLVQPVGSPLSLECTVEGTSNPNLYWYRQAAGRGLQLLFYSVGIGQISSEVPQNLSASRPQDRQFILSSKKLLLSDSGFYLCAFLQGYGYTFGSGTRLTVV.

The chain uses TRBV6-6 and TRBJ2-4; TRBD2 matches at 11 bases. The CDR3 sequence is 19 residues long. The germline CDR1 and CDR2 sequences are MNHNY and SVGAGI (reference sequence). Unmatched junction bases numbered 12, after V lost 5 bases and J lost 0 bases. The DNA of the CDR3 is TGTGCCAGCAGTCGCAAAGGAGGACTAGCGGGCATAGCCAAAAACATTCAGTACTTC. It is translated as CASSRKGGLAGIAKNIQYF.

The chain joins TRBV6-1 to TRBJ2-7; the match to TRBD1 covers 7 bases. V was pared by 4 bases and J by 7 bases, with 16 bases of the junction left unmatched. In germline, CDR1 is MNHNS, CDR2 SASEGT. This CDR3 contains 16 residues. CDR3 loop: CASSGTTGTVYGEQYF. Written as DNA, the CDR3 is TGTGCCAGCAGTGGTACAACCGGGACAGTGTACGGGGAGCAGTACTTC.

J is TRBJ2-1 and V is TRBV6-4; 11 nucleotides agree with TRBD1. The CDR3 contains 15 residues. Per the germline V gene, CDR1 is MRHNA and CDR2 is SNTAGT. Trimming cost V 4 bases and J 7 bases; bases outside gene matches: 6. The CDR3 DNA follows: TGTGCCAGCAGTGGGGGACAGGGGGTTTCAAATGAGCAGTTCTTC. Protein: CASSGGQGVSNEQFF.

The chain employs TRBV6-1 and TRBJ2-3; D ambiguous. This CDR3 region has 13 residues. CDR1 and CDR2 (germline): MNHNS, SASEGT. Deletions cut 2 bases from V and 1 base from J, with 4 bases between. This CDR3 reads CASSEQGTDTQYF. The CDR3 region has the DNA TGTGCCAGCAGTGAACAGGGCACAGATACGCAGTATTTT.

This clone was counted between two and nine times. The chain combines TRBV6-1 with TRBJ2-5; 7 nucleotides agree with TRBD2. V was pared by 1 base and J by 4 bases, with 6 bases of the junction left unmatched. This CDR3 has 15 residues. Germline loops: CDR1 MNHNS, CDR2 SASEGT. The CDR3 region is CASSEGSWGGETQYF. The CDR3 DNA sequence: TGTGCCAGCAGTGAAGGGTCGTGGGGGGGAGAGACCCAGTACTTC.

V usage is TRBV19 and J usage is TRBJ1-1, with 8 bases identical to TRBD1. Germline CDR1 reads LNHDA; CDR2 reads SQIVND (reference sequence). The CDR3 contains 13 residues. J lost 5 bases, V lost 6 bases, and 5 bases had no gene match. The CDR3 sequence is CASRFTGGTEAFF. Written as DNA, the CDR3 is TGTGCCAGTAGGTTTACAGGGGGAACTGAAGCTTTCTTT.

A remark on this clone: The junction shows a germline mismatch at one end, possibly a read error. The chain combines TRBV2 with TRBJ2-7; D unclear. CDR3 length: 14 residues. The germline V gene has CDR1 SNHLY and CDR2 FYNNEI. The CDR3 DNA is TGTGCCAGCAGGGAAGTGTACCTATCCTACGAGCAGTACTTC. Translation gives CASREVYLSYEQYF.

The chain recombines TRBV6-1 with TRBJ1-1; the match to TRBD1 covers 7 bases. In germline, CDR1 is MNHNS, CDR2 SASEGT. The ends lost 2 bases at V and 3 bases at J; junction bases unmatched: 3. This CDR3 spans 14 amino acids. CDR3 DNA: TGTGCCAGCAGTGAATACGGGACAGACACTGAAGCTTTCTTT. Translated: CASSEYGTDTEAFF.

Only a few counts were recorded for this clone. V gene TRBV5-1 combines with J gene TRBJ2-5; 11 positions agree with TRBD1. Germline V gives CDR1 SGHRS, CDR2 YFSETQ. V lost 6 bases, J lost 3 bases, and 4 bases stayed unmatched. The CDR3 covers 14 residues. In nucleotides, the CDR3 is TGCGCCAGCAAACGGGACAGGGGGGAAGAGACCCAGTACTTC. Its protein is CASKRDRGEETQYF.

The chain couples TRBV30 to TRBJ1-2, with TRBD1 matching over 8 bases. The V gene end was trimmed by 3 bases and the J gene end by 7 bases; junction bases not matched to a gene: 4. The germline gives CDR1 GTSNPN, CDR2 SVGIG (reference sequence). The CDR3 is 12 residues long. In DNA form, the CDR3 reads TGTGCCTGGAGGTCAGGGGGCAGTGGCTACACCTTC. Protein product: CAWRSGGSGYTF.

This clone came up a few times. The rearrangement links TRBV2 to TRBJ1-2, with 9 bases identical to TRBD1. Trimming cost V 5 bases and J 3 bases; bases outside gene matches: 4. CDR3 length: 14 residues. The germline V gene encodes CDR1 SNHLY and CDR2 FYNNEI. The CDR3 nucleotides read TGTGCCAGCAGTCTACAGGGGGCAGACTATGGCTACACCTTC. Amino acid sequence: CASSLQGADYGYTF.

This chain joins TRBV6-5 and TRBJ1-1; TRBD1 might be the D (6 bases). Germline CDR1 is MNHEY and CDR2 is SVGAGI. CDR3 length: 16 amino acids. Trimming removed 0 bases at V and 2 bases at J, with 13 bases between. This CDR3 reads CASSYSRTGSNTEAFF. The CDR3 coding sequence is TGTGCCAGCAGTTACTCCCGCACAGGGAGCAACACTGAAGCTTTCTTT.

The chain uses TRBV6-5 and TRBJ2-5; 7 bases are shared with TRBD1. There are 13 residues in the CDR3. The V and J ends lost 6 bases and 9 bases, in that order; junction bases with no gene match: 10. Germline values: CDR1 MNHEY, CDR2 SVGAGI. The CDR3 nucleotides read TGTGCCAGCAGCCGGGCCTCCCAGGGGGCCCAGTACTTC. It yields the protein CASSRASQGAQYF.

The CDR3 DNA sequence: TGTGCCAGCAGCAGACAGGGGCGTGGGCGGGACAATGAGCAGTTCTTC. Translating it yields CASSRQGRGRDNEQFF. This chain connects TRBV7-6 to TRBJ2-1; 8 nucleotides agree with TRBD1. The junction had 11 bases not matched to a gene; V was cut back by 5 bases and J by 5 bases. The germline gives CDR1 SGHVS, CDR2 FNYEAQ. The CDR3 has 16 residues.

This clone has only one observation. This chain uses TRBV10-3 with TRBJ2-1; 12 bases align to TRBD2. Germline loops: CDR1 ENHRY, CDR2 SYGVKD. The CDR3 runs 16 residues. J lost 5 bases, V lost 10 bases, and 12 bases had no gene match. This chain's CDR3 is CATTPTRTSGNNEQFF. The CDR3 nucleotides are TGTGCCACCACCCCTACCCGGACTAGCGGGAACAATGAGCAGTTCTTC.

The rearrangement links TRBV28 to TRBJ2-5, with D perhaps TRBD2 (5 bases). Looked up from germline, CDR1 is MDHEN and CDR2 is SYDVKM. V dropped 10 bases and J dropped 5 bases, with 26 bases sitting between them. The CDR3 length is 16 residues. The CDR3 region has the DNA TGTGCCACCTTTTGGGGTAGCGTAGGGAGTAGGGAGACCCAGTACTTC. The encoded protein is CATFWGSVGSRETQYF.

The gene calls are TRBV28 and TRBJ2-7, with 9 positions matching TRBD1. V lost 5 bases and J lost 6; bases outside the gene matches: 11. CDR1 and CDR2 (germline): MDHEN, SYDVKM. CDR3 length equals 15 residues. The CDR3 nucleotides are TGTGCCAGCAGTCCGACAGGGGGAAGGAGCGGCGAGCAGTACTTC. As protein: CASSPTGGRSGEQYF.

J is TRBJ1-3 and V is TRBV28; D not certain. The germline CDR1 and CDR2 sequences are MDHEN and SYDVKM. The CDR3 is 10 amino acids. Trimming shortened V by 10 bases and J by 8 bases, and 9 bases separated the two germline ends. CDR3 bases: TGTGCCACCTCTCGAGACACCATATATTTT. Encoded protein: CATSRDTIYF. Full variable domain (rest looked up from reference TRBV28 and TRBJ1-3): DVKVTQSSRYLVKRTGEKVFLECVQDMDHENMFWYRQDPGLGLRLIYFSYDVKMKEKGDIPEGYSVSREKKERFSLILESASTNQTSMYLCATSRDTIYFGEGSWLTVV.

The chain is built from TRBV12-5 and TRBJ1-5; no clear D. The CDR3 totals 14 residues. The germline V gene has CDR1 LGHNT and CDR2 FRNRAP. V was clipped by 4 bases and J by 5 bases, with 12 bases between them. CDR3 nucleotide sequence: TGTGCTAGTGGTTACGGGTGGAGGGATCAGCCCCAGCATTTT. The encoded protein is CASGYGWRDQPQHF.

This clone was seen a handful of times. The CDR3 protein is CASSPNSRSYNSPLHF. In DNA form, the CDR3 reads TGTGCCAGCAGTCCCAACAGCCGCTCCTATAATTCACCCCTCCACTTT. The chain is built from TRBV28 and TRBJ1-6, with D unresolved. Germline V gene data show CDR1 as MDHEN and CDR2 as SYDVKM. The CDR3 sequence is 16 residues long. V lost 5 bases to trimming and J lost 0 bases, with 11 bases between them.